These 14 T cell receptor beta chains share one sample of origin, sequenced in a study of regulatory T cells in long-lasting Graves disease. This sample's time point: persistent/refractory GD, antithyroid drugs over 5 years with positive TRAb. Generation of the TCR library employed RNA extracted from PBMCs. Sequencing libraries for TCR beta were prepared with iRepertoire HTBI primers and Arm-PCR of CDR3 regions. From the multiplex PCR reads, TCRdb called clonotypes with MiXCR, one entry per CDR3 protein. The top ten hold less than 30% of the sample, which has about 340,000 distinct CDR3 sequences, roughly 21% seen once. The material was peripheral blood mononuclear cells (PBMCs), obtained when the disease was refractory, from a patient treated with antithyroid drugs. The source is a female donor with Graves disease.

Concerning this clonotype: A much larger clone differs from this one at a single base, so this may be a read error. The chain joins TRBV12-3 or TRBV12-4 to TRBJ2-7, with D maybe TRBD1 (6 bases). V lost 3 bases and J lost 2, with 11 bases in between. The CDR3 extends over 14 amino acids. CDR3 in DNA: TGTGCCAGCAGTTTTCTCCAGGGGCCCTACGAGCAGTACTTC. Its translation: CASSFLQGPYEQYF.

A few counts support this clonotype. A much larger clone differs from this one at a single base, so this may be a read error. The chain has TRBV2 and TRBJ2-7, with 9 bases identical to TRBD2. The CDR3 is made up of 14 amino acids. Germline CDR1 SNHLY, CDR2 FYNNEI. DNA for the CDR3: TGTGTCAGCAGTGAAAGGCTAGCGGGACGCGAGCAGTACTTC. Residues: CVSSERLAGREQYF.

The chain has TRBV20-1 and TRBJ1-3; the match to TRBD1 covers 9 bases. Germline V gives CDR1 DFQATT, CDR2 SNEGSKA (reference sequence). V shed 0 bases, J shed 4 bases, and the junction held 7 bases outside the gene matches. The CDR3 has 16 residues. As DNA, the CDR3 is TGCAGTGCTAGAGATCGGACAGGGGCGGACGGAAACACCATATATTTT. This translates into CSARDRTGADGNTIYF.

This clonotype was counted at least ten times. The chain employs TRBV11-3 and TRBJ2-7; the D is unclear. V gave up 5 bases and J gave up 0 bases, with 14 bases separating them. The germline V gene has CDR1 SGHNT and CDR2 YENEEA. The length of the CDR3 is 15 residues. The CDR3, as DNA: TGTGCCAGCAGCGTAAGGTCGGGTTACTCCTACGAGCAGTACTTC. This gives the protein CASSVRSGYSYEQYF.

This clonotype was observed at least ten times. The rearrangement links TRBV2 to TRBJ2-5, with 9 bases fitting TRBD2. Per the germline V gene, CDR1 is SNHLY and CDR2 is FYNNEI. This CDR3 has 15 amino acids. V dropped 4 bases and J dropped 3; count of bases not matched to a gene: 6. As DNA, the CDR3 is TGTGCCAGCAGTGGGGGCTTAGCGGGAGAAGAGACCCAGTACTTC. Encoded protein: CASSGGLAGEETQYF.

In this sample, this clonotype turned up many times. The chain joins TRBV2 to TRBJ2-7; unclear D gene. The CDR3 sequence is 16 residues long. Germline-derived CDR1 and CDR2 are SNHLY and FYNNEI. Trimming pared 2 bases from V and 0 bases from J, leaving 14 bases between. The CDR3 loop is CASSESAYGSSYEQYF. The CDR3 DNA sequence: TGTGCCAGCAGTGAATCAGCCTACGGATCCTCCTACGAGCAGTACTTC. Using reference TRBV2 and TRBJ2-7 for the parts outside the CDR3, the full variable domain is EPEVTQTPSHQVTQMGQEVILRCVPISNHLYFYWYRQILGQKVEFLVSFYNNEISEKSEIFDDQFSVERPDGSNFTLKIRSTKLEDSAMYFCASSESAYGSSYEQYFGPGTRLTVT.

A word on this clonotype: This may be a read error: a much more frequent sequence differs by one nucleotide. V usage is TRBV27 and J usage is TRBJ1-3; D gene uncertain. Trimming cost V 5 bases and J 0 bases, with 11 bases left between them. The CDR3 is 15 amino acids. The germline V gene has CDR1 MNHEY and CDR2 SMNVEV (reference sequence). The CDR3 spells CASSDNSASGNTIYF. CDR3 DNA sequence: TGTGCCAGCAGTGACAACTCGGCCTCTGGAAACACCATATATTTT.

The J gene is TRBJ2-7, the V gene TRBV7-8; D gene ambiguous. This CDR3 comprises 14 residues. Trimming removed 5 bases at V and 5 bases at J, with 16 bases between. Germline loops: CDR1 SGHVS, CDR2 FQNEAQ. CDR3 sequence reads: CASSLSDAHNEQYF. The CDR3 DNA sequence: TGTGCCAGCAGCCTCAGCGACGCGCATAACGAGCAGTACTTC. Full variable domain (rest looked up from reference TRBV7-8 and TRBJ2-7): GAGVSQSPRYKVAKRGQDVALRCDPISGHVSLFWYQQALGQGPEFLTYFQNEAQLDKSGLPSDRFFAERPEGSVSTLKIQRTQQEDSAVYLCASSLSDAHNEQYFGPGTRLTVT.

Worth noting for this clonotype: This may come from a read error, since a much larger clone is one base off. V usage is TRBV20-1 and J usage is TRBJ1-4, with unresolved D. Germline V gene lookup returns CDR1 DFQATT and CDR2 SNEGSKA (reference sequence). The CDR3 runs 10 residues. CDR3 coding DNA: TGCAGTGTTTGGTATGACAAACTGCTTTTT. Translated: CSVWYDKLLF.

J is TRBJ2-1 and V is TRBV11-2; the D gene is possibly TRBD2 (6 bases). Between the trimmed V and J ends, which lost 3 bases and 8 bases, there was a span of 17 bases. CDR3 length: 15 residues. Germline V gene lookup returns CDR1 SGHAT and CDR2 FQNNGV. The CDR3 coding sequence is TGTGCCAGCAGCTTGAGCGGGCGAGCAGGCCATGAGCAGTTCTTC. Protein product: CASSLSGRAGHEQFF. Drawing the rest from reference TRBV11-2 and TRBJ2-1, the complete variable domain is EAGVAQSPRYKIIEKRQSVAFWCNPISGHATLYWYQQILGQGPKLLIQFQNNGVVDDSQLPKDRFSAERLKGVDSTLKIQPAKLEDSAVYLCASSLSGRAGHEQFFGPGTRLTVL.

This clonotype was seen many times. The rearrangement uses TRBV24-1 and TRBJ1-5, with 10 bases lining up with TRBD1. Germline V CDR1 and CDR2: KGHDR, SFDVKD. The CDR3 length is 17 residues. V gave up 2 bases and J gave up 7 bases; unmatched junction bases: 10. The CDR3 sequence: CATSDSSGTGVRQPQHF. For the CDR3, the DNA is TGTGCCACCAGTGATTCGTCCGGGACAGGGGTTCGGCAGCCCCAGCATTTT.

This clonotype appeared many times. This chain links TRBV5-1 with TRBJ1-2, with 8 bases lining up with TRBD1. From germline, CDR1 is SGHRS and CDR2 YFSETQ. Trimming at V came to 0 bases and at J to 3 bases, leaving 4 bases not matched to a gene. There are 15 residues in the CDR3. The DNA for the CDR3 is TGCGCCAGCAGCTTGGACCCGGGACAGGACTATGGCTACACCTTC. Encoded protein: CASSLDPGQDYGYTF.

V gene TRBV7-6 combines with J gene TRBJ1-4, with TRBD1 as a possible D gene (6 bases). Germline V gives CDR1 SGHVS, CDR2 FNYEAQ. V lost 1 base, J lost 10 bases, and 16 bases lay in between. The CDR3 has 15 residues. As DNA, the CDR3 is TGTGCCAGCAGCTTAGTGGGGGGGCAGGGAGGAAAACTGTTTTTT. Amino acid sequence: CASSLVGGQGGKLFF.

The sample holds many counts of this clonotype. The chain couples TRBV2 to TRBJ1-5, with D unclear. The germline V gene has CDR1 SNHLY and CDR2 FYNNEI. The CDR3 is 13 amino acids. V was trimmed by 4 bases and J by 1 base, leaving 5 bases between them. This chain's CDR3 is CASSGESNQPQHF. In DNA form, the CDR3 reads TGTGCCAGCAGTGGGGAAAGCAATCAGCCCCAGCATTTT.